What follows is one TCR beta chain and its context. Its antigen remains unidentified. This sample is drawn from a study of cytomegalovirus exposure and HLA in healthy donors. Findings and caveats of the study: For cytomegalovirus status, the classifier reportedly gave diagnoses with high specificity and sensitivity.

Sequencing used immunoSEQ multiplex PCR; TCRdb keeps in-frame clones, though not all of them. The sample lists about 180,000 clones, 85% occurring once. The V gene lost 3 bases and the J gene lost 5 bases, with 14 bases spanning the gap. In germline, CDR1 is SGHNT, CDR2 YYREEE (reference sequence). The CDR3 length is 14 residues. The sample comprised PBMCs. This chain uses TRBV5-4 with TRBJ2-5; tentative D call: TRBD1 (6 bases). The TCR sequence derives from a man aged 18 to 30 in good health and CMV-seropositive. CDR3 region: CASSYAGVSETQYF. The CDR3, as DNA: TGTGCCAGCAGCTATGCAGGGGTCTCGGAGACCCAGTACTTC.